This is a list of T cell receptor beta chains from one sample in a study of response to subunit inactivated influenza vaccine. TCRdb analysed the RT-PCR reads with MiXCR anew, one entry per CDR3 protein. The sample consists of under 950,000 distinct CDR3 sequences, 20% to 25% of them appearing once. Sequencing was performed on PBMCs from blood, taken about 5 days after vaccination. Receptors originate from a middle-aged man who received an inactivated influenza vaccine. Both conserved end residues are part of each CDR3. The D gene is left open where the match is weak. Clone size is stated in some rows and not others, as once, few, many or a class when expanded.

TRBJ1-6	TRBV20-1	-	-	CSAKQGRSPLHF	TGCAGTGCTAAGCAGGGGCGTTCACCCCTCCACTTT
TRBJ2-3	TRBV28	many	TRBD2	CASSFYIIAGITDTQYF	TGTGCCAGCAGTTTTTATATAATAGCGGGGATCACAGATACGCAGTATTTT
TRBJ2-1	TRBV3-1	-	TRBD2	CASSAGTSEGNEQFF	TGTGCCAGCAGCGCCGGGACTAGCGAAGGCAATGAGCAGTTCTTC
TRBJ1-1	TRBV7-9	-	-	CASSSPGVAEAFF	TGTGCCAGCAGCTCCCCAGGGGTAGCTGAAGCTTTCTTT
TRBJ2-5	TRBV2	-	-	CASRGQAQETQYF	TGTGCCAGCAGGGGACAAGCCCAAGAGACCCAGTACTTC
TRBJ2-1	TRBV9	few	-	CASSDAYGGQFF	TGTGCCAGCAGCGACGCTTACGGTGGGCAGTTCTTC
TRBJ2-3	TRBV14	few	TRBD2	CASSPFSGGGSTDTQYF	TGTGCCAGCAGCCCCTTTTCGGGGGGGGGTAGCACAGATACGCAGTATTTT
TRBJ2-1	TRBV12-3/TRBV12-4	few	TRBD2	CASSIAGGARNEQFF	TGTGCCAGCAGTATCGCGGGGGGGGCCAGGAATGAGCAGTTCTTC
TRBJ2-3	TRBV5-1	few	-	CASSLDPSGITDTQYF	TGCGCCAGCAGCTTGGATCCCAGCGGCATCACAGATACGCAGTATTTT
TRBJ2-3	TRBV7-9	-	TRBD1	CASSRWDSFPTDTQYF	TGTGCCAGCAGTCGCTGGGACAGCTTTCCCACAGATACGCAGTATTTT
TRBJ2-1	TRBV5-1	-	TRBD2	CASSVSLAGGNNEQFF	TGCGCCAGCAGCGTATCCCTGGCGGGGGGTAACAATGAGCAGTTCTTC
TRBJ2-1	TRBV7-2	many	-	CASSQTAEQFF	TGTGCCAGCAGCCAGACAGCCGAGCAGTTCTTC
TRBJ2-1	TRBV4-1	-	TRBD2	CASSQEHIGLVSFSGRSNEQFF	TGCGCCAGCAGCCAAGAGCATATTGGACTAGTCTCCTTTAGCGGGAGAAGCAATGAGCAGTTCTTC
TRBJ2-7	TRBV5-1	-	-	CASSSGATYGAYEQYF	TGCGCCAGCAGCTCCGGGGCGACCTATGGCGCCTACGAGCAGTACTTC
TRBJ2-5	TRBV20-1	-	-	CSARRLQLKETQYF	TGCAGTGCCAGGCGGCTTCAACTGAAGGAGACCCAGTACTTC
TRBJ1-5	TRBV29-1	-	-	CSVATEANQPQHF	TGCAGCGTTGCGACGGAGGCCAATCAGCCCCAGCATTTT
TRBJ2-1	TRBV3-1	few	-	CASSHRGDEQFF	TGTGCCAGCAGCCACAGGGGGGATGAGCAGTTCTTC
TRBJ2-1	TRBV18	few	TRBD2	CASSRVAGGNEQFF	TGTGCCAGCTCACGCGTAGCGGGGGGCAATGAGCAGTTCTTC
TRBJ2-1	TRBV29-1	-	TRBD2	CSVTGTSGSGEQFF	TGCAGCGTTACCGGGACTAGCGGGAGTGGGGAGCAGTTCTTC
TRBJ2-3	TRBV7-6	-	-	CASSLAAGGTSTDTQYF	TGTGCCAGCAGCTTAGCCGCTGGGGGGACTAGCACAGATACGCAGTATTTT
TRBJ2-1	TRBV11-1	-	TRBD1	CASSLGSGGHNEQFF	TGTGCCAGCAGCTTAGGTTCAGGGGGTCACAATGAGCAGTTCTTC
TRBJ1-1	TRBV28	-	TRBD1	CASSFGDRGEAFF	TGTGCCAGCAGTTTTGGGGACAGGGGTGAAGCTTTCTTT
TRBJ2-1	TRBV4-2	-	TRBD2	CASSQNPGLAGGSSYNEQFF	TGTGCCAGCAGCCAGAACCCGGGACTAGCGGGAGGAAGCTCCTACAATGAGCAGTTCTTC
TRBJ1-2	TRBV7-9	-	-	CASLAYYGEENYGYTF	TGTGCCAGCCTCGCTTATTATGGGGAGGAGAACTATGGCTACACCTTC
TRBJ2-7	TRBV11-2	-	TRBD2	CASSLEGLAGGPASEQYF	TGTGCCAGCAGCTTAGAAGGACTAGCGGGAGGGCCGGCTAGCGAGCAGTACTTC
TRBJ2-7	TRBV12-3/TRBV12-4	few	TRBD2	CASSLSGRVYEQYF	TGTGCCAGCAGTTTAAGCGGGAGAGTCTACGAGCAGTACTTC
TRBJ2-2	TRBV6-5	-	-	CASSYWVTGELFF	TGTGCCAGCAGTTATTGGGTCACCGGGGAGCTGTTTTTT
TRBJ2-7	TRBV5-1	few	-	CASSTRAKAEQYF	TGCGCCAGCAGCACCCGGGCCAAGGCCGAGCAGTACTTC
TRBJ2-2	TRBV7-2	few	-	CASSATPSYTGELFF	TGTGCCAGCAGCGCTACCCCCTCGTACACCGGGGAGCTGTTTTTT
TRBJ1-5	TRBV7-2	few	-	CASSLAQSGQPQHF	TGTGCCAGCAGCTTAGCTCAAAGTGGACAGCCCCAGCATTTT
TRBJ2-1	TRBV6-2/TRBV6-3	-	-	CASSRGRLVNFLWNEQFF	TGTGCCAGCAGTCGGGGCAGGTTGGTAAACTTCCTGTGGAATGAGCAGTTCTTC
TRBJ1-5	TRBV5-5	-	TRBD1	CASSLAPYRDRGGQPQHF	TGTGCCAGCAGCTTGGCCCCCTACCGGGACAGGGGAGGTCAGCCCCAGCATTTT